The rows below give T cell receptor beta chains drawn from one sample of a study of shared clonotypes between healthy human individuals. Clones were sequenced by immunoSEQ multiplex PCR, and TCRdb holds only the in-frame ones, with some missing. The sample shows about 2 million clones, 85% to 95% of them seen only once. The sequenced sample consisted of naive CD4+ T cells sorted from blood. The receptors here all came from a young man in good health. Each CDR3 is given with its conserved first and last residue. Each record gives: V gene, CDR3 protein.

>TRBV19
CASSFVVDSGANVLTF
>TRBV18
CASSPTSGLTDTQYF
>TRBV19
CASSRGGVSYEQYF
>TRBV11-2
CASSPQGGARGYEQYF
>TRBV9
CASSAHSVGEAFF
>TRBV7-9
CASSPRRTSGGSSYNEQFF
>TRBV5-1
CASSLTRQGAYEQYF
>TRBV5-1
CASSLEPSIAKNIQYF
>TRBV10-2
CASSEPGEGYGYTF
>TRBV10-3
CAIRSDRNEKLFF
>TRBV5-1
CASKQGSTGELFF
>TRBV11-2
CASSWDGGDTEAFF
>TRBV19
CASSIIGGTQYF
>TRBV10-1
CASSESVQPQHF
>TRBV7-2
CASSRLGGDEQYF
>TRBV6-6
CASKSGGAVWEQFF
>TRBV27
CATSGQGGFYEQYF
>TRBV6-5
CASSAGLFERGTQYF
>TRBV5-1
CASSLEGRMNTEAFF
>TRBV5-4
CASSFGAETYEQYF
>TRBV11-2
CASSQAGAYEQYF
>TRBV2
CAKREQAMNTEAFF
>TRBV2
CASSPDRGHPDTQYF
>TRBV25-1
CASSEPGGQGRILFF
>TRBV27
CASSLEYSNQPQHF
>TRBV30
CAWSAGTGVTETQYF
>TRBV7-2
CASSLAVQGTSTDTQYF
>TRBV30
CAWSKGTTNSYEQYF
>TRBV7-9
CASSLEAGTAYEQYF
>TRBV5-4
CASSQGQNQPQHF
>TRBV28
CASSLRGPDTQYF
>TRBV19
CASSQMDRGKTGELFF
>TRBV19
CASRRGGFGDYGYTF
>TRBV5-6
CASSLVRQGNTEAFF
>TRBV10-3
CAISDAEGGSRGEQFF
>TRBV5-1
CASSSPQGANYEQYF
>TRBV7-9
CASSLTGSQETQYF
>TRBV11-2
CASSKGLAGLDEQFF
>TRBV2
CASREDRTHTGELFF
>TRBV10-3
CAIRETLMNTEAFF
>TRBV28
CASSFWQSNVNEKLFF
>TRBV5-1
CASSQTGLGYNEQFF
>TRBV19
CASIRGTANTEAFF
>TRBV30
CAWRRSSEQFF
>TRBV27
CASSRTSGAAQETQYF
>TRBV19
CASSITAGPYEQYF
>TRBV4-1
CASTRNLAVSYNEQFF
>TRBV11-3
CAGQRSGGHCSSYNEQFF
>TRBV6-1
CASRRGPGSYEQYF
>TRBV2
CASSQDQVSTDTQYF
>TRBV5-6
CASSSGFEQFF
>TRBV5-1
CASTRGLAGGPETQYF
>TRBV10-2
CASSESAGNTIYF
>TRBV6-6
CASRGPGDFNQPQHF